This entry lists 14 T cell receptor beta chains sequenced from one sample in a study of response to subunit inactivated influenza vaccine. MiXCR was run by TCRdb on the RT-PCR reads, yielding one entry per CDR3 protein. The table shows hundreds of thousands of distinct CDR3 sequences, with 11% occurring only once. Separately, the same data were catalogued under a study of T cells expressing NK-cell markers. That work states: As the method of synthesis, 5'RACE template switching with UMIs yielded TCR beta cDNA.

Specimen: PBMCs from blood, collected on the day of vaccination. The receptors shown here come from a man over 45 who received an inactivated influenza vaccine.

This clonotype was observed a few times. The genes are TRBV6-6 and TRBJ1-1; D gene ambiguous. The CDR3 contains 12 residues. Germline V lookup: CDR1 MNHNY, CDR2 SVGAGI (reference sequence). Trimming cost V 7 bases and J 4 bases, with 10 bases left between them. CDR3 DNA: TGTGCCAGCACAGGAGGTTTCACTGAAGCTTTCTTT. It translates to CASTGGFTEAFF.

This clonotype was picked up many times. This chain connects TRBV24-1 to TRBJ2-2; D call uncertain. The germline CDR1 and CDR2 sequences are KGHDR and SFDVKD. This CDR3 contains 15 residues. Trimming shortened V by 4 bases and J by 2 bases, and 10 bases separated the two germline ends. The CDR3 sequence: CATSESGPNTGELFF. In nucleotides, the CDR3 is TGTGCCACCAGTGAATCTGGGCCAAACACCGGGGAGCTGTTTTTT.

In this sample, this clonotype turned up many times. The chain combines TRBV20-1 with TRBJ2-2, with D maybe TRBD1 (6 bases). The CDR3 length is 14 residues. CDR1 and CDR2 from the germline V gene are DFQATT and SNEGSKA (reference sequence). The CDR3 coding sequence is TGCAAGGTCTGGGGGCAGGGTCCTAACGGGGAGCTGTTTTTT. As protein: CKVWGQGPNGELFF.

The V gene is TRBV7-9, the J gene TRBJ2-3, with 7 bases aligning to TRBD2. This CDR3 comprises 16 residues. The V gene's germline CDR1 is SEHNR and CDR2 FQNEAQ (reference sequence). The V segment lost 5 bases and the J segment 3 bases; nucleotides outside the gene matches: 11. Here the CDR3 DNA reads TGTGCCAGCAGCACTAGCGTACGGGAGTGGACAGATACGCAGTATTTT. Translated: CASSTSVREWTDTQYF.

The V call is TRBV4-3, the J call TRBJ2-1; 9 bases fit TRBD2. V was clipped by 0 bases and J by 0 bases; unmatched bases: 3. Germline lookup yields CDR1 LGHNA and CDR2 YSLEER. This CDR3 is built from 17 residues. The CDR3 is CASSQEGLAGSYNEQFF. The CDR3 bases are TGCGCCAGCAGCCAAGAGGGACTAGCAGGCTCCTACAATGAGCAGTTCTTC.

This clonotype was observed at least ten times. The chain carries TRBV5-1 and TRBJ2-7; 9 bases line up with TRBD2. The V and J ends lost 4 bases and 5 bases, in that order; junction bases with no gene match: 10. Germline CDR1 and CDR2: SGHRS and YFSETQ. The CDR3 is 15 amino acids. The CDR3 sequence is CASSLLAGAINEQYF. In DNA form, the CDR3 reads TGCGCCAGCAGCCTATTAGCGGGAGCCATTAACGAGCAGTACTTC.

This rearrangement joins TRBV7-9 to TRBJ2-7; possible D gene TRBD1, 6 bases. The CDR3 length is 14 residues. V gave up 5 bases and J gave up 2 bases, with 13 bases separating them. Per the germline V gene, CDR1 is SEHNR and CDR2 is FQNEAQ (reference sequence). The CDR3 reads CASSQTGPPYEQYF. In DNA form, the CDR3 reads TGTGCCAGCAGCCAAACAGGGCCCCCCTACGAGCAGTACTTC.

This clonotype was seen repeatedly, ten times or more. The chain joins TRBV12-3 or TRBV12-4 to TRBJ2-3; D is ambiguous. The germline V and J ends were trimmed by 0 bases and 1 base, with 8 bases remaining between them. The length of the CDR3 is 15 residues. CDR3 nucleotides: TGTGCCAGCAGTTTAGCGGGTCTAGGCACAGATACGCAGTATTTT. As protein: CASSLAGLGTDTQYF.

The chain uses TRBV5-1 and TRBJ2-1; 11 bases fit TRBD1. V dropped 3 bases and J dropped 3; count of bases not matched to a gene: 5. Germline V lookup: CDR1 SGHRS, CDR2 YFSETQ. The CDR3 is made up of 16 amino acids. For the CDR3, the DNA is TGCGCCAGCAGCTCAGGACAGGGGGCTGGCTACAATGAGCAGTTCTTC. Encoded protein: CASSSGQGAGYNEQFF.

CDR3 sequence (DNA): TGTGCCAGCAGCTCCACAAGAACCGAACAGGGGGCTGGGGCCAACGTCCTGACTTTC. It specifies CASSSTRTEQGAGANVLTF. V and J are TRBV11-1 and TRBJ2-6; 8 positions match TRBD1. The germline V gene encodes CDR1 SGHAT and CDR2 FQDESV (reference sequence). This CDR3 spans 19 amino acids. V shed 4 bases and J 2 bases; nucleotides not matched to a gene: 13.

This clonotype appeared a few times. This chain joins TRBV10-3 and TRBJ2-3; perhaps TRBD1 as D (6 bases). This CDR3 spans 14 amino acids. V was pared by 2 bases and J by 5 bases, with 11 bases between. The germline CDR1 and CDR2 sequences are ENHRY and SYGVKD. The CDR3 is CAISERQGKDTQYF. The CDR3 bases are TGTGCCATCAGTGAGCGGCAGGGGAAAGATACGCAGTATTTT.

This clonotype was picked up many times. The chain carries TRBV19 and TRBJ2-2; 14 bases agree with TRBD2. This CDR3 has 17 amino acids. V dropped 6 bases and J dropped 2; count of bases not matched to a gene: 5. Per the germline V gene, CDR1 is LNHDA and CDR2 is SQIVND (reference sequence). The CDR3 region is CASSRGLAGDNTGELFF. The DNA for the CDR3 is TGTGCCAGTAGCCGGGGACTAGCGGGGGATAACACCGGGGAGCTGTTTTTT. Filled out from reference TRBV19 and TRBJ2-2, the complete variable domain reads DGGITQSPKYLFRKEGQNVTLSCEQNLNHDAMYWYRQDPGQGLRLIYYSQIVNDFQKGDIAEGYSVSREKKESFPLTVTSAQKNPTAFYLCASSRGLAGDNTGELFFGEGSRLTVL.

This clonotype occurred a few times. The genes are TRBV3-1 and TRBJ2-2, with TRBD2 matching over 7 bases. CDR1 is LGHDT and CDR2 is YNNKEL in the germline V gene (reference sequence). Germline trimming cut 1 base from V and 6 bases from J; bases unmatched to any gene: 8. The CDR3 has 16 amino acids. The CDR3 spells CASSQATSRGPGELFF. The CDR3 DNA is TGTGCCAGCAGCCAAGCGACTAGCAGAGGACCCGGGGAGCTGTTTTTT.

This clonotype appeared a few times. The chain combines TRBV19 with TRBJ2-1; 8 bases match TRBD2. Trimming removed 10 bases from V and 8 bases from J; junction bases left unmatched: 13. CDR3 length: 14 amino acids. Germline V gene data show CDR1 as LNHDA and CDR2 as SQIVND (reference sequence). Here the CDR3 DNA reads TGTGCCACCACTAGGAGCGGGAGTAGCTATGAGCAGTTCTTC. Protein product: CATTRSGSSYEQFF.